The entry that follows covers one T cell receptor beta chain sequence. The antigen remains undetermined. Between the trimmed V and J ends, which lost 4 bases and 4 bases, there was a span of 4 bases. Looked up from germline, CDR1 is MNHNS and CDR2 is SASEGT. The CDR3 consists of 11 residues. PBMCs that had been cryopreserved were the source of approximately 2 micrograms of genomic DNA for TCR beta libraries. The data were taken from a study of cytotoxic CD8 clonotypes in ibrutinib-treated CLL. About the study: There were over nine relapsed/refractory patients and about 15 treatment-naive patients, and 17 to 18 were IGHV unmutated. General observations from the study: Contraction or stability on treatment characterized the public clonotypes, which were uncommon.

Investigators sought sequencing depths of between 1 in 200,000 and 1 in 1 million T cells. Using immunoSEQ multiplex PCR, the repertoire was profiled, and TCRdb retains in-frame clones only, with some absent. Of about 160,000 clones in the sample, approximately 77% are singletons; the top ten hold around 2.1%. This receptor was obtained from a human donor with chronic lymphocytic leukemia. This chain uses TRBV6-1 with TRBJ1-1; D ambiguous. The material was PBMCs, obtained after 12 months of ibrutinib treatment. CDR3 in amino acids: CASSGITEAFF. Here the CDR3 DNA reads TGTGCCAGCAGTGGAATCACTGAAGCTTTCTTT.